This note documents a single T cell receptor (beta chain) sequence. The table came from immunoSEQ multiplex PCR; TCRdb's copy has only in-frame clones and leaves some out. Of about half a million clones in the sample, 81% were seen once. The data originate from a study of shared clonotypes between healthy human individuals. The CDR3 is made up of 14 amino acids. The germline V gene has CDR1 SGHNT and CDR2 YYREEE (reference sequence). Trimming pared 4 bases from V and 2 bases from J, leaving 9 bases between. V usage is TRBV5-4 and J usage is TRBJ2-2; D not resolved. The source material was PBMCs. The TCR comes from a woman in her forties in good health. Some clones in this sample may be carry-over from other donors' samples. Here the CDR3 reads CASSLLTNTGELFF. The CDR3, as DNA: TGTGCCAGCAGCCTTCTCACAAACACCGGGGAGCTGTTTTTT.